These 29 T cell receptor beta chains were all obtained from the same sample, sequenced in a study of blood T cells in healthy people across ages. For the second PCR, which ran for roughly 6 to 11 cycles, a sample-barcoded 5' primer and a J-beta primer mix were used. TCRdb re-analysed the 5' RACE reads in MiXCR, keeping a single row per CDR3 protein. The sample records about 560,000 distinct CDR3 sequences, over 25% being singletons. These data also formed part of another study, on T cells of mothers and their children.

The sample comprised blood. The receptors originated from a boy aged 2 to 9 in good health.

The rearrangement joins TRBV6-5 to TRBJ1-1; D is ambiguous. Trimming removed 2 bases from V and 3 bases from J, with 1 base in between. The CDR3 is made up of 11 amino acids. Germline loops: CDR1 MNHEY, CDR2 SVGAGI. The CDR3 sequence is CASSYDTEAFF. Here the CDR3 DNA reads TGTGCCAGCAGTTACGACACTGAAGCTTTCTTT.

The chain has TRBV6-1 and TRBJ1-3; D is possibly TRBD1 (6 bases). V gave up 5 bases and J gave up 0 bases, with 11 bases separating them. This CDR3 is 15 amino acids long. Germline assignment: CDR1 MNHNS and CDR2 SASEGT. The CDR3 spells CASSRQGISGNTIYF. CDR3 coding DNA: TGTGCCAGCAGTAGGCAGGGGATCTCTGGAAACACCATATATTTT.

DNA of the CDR3: TGTGCCTGGAGTGTACACTCCTCTGGGGCCAACGTCCTGACTTTC. Translating gives CAWSVHSSGANVLTF. The gene calls are TRBV30 and TRBJ2-6, with D hard to call. Germline lookup yields CDR1 GTSNPN and CDR2 SVGIG (reference sequence). Trimming left V 0 bases short and J 0 bases short, with 6 bases between. This CDR3 comprises 15 residues.

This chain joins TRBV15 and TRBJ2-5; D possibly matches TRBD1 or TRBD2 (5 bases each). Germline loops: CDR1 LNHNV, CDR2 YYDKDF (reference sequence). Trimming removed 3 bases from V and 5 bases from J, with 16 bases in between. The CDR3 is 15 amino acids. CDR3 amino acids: CATSSRFTGGETQYF. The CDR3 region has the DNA TGTGCCACCAGCAGTCGGTTCACAGGAGGCGAGACCCAGTACTTC.

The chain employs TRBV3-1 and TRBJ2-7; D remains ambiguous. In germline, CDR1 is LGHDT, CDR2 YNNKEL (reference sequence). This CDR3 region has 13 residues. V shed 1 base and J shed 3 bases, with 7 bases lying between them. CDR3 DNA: TGTGCCAGCAGCCAAGGATGGAACTACGAGCAGTACTTC. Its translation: CASSQGWNYEQYF.

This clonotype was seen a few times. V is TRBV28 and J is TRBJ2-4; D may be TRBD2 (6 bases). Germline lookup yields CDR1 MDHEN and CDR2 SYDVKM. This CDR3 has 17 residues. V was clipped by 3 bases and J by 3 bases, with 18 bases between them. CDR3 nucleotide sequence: TGTGCCAGCAGTTTCGAGGTTCGGGAGCGAGGCAAAAACATTCAGTACTTC. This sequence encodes CASSFEVRERGKNIQYF.

CDR3 residues: CASSLGDYTF. CDR3 nucleotide sequence: TGTGCCAGCAGCTTAGGAGACTACACCTTC. The chain is built from TRBV7-9 and TRBJ1-2; D uncertain. V was trimmed by 1 base and J by 10 bases, leaving 4 bases between them. The germline gives CDR1 SEHNR, CDR2 FQNEAQ (reference sequence). The CDR3 totals 10 residues.

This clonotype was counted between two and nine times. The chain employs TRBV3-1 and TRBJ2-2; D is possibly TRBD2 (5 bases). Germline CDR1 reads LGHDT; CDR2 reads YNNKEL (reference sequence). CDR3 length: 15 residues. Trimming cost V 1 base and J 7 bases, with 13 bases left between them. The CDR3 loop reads CASSQVTEGYGELFF. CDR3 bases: TGTGCCAGCAGCCAAGTAACAGAGGGCTACGGGGAGCTGTTTTTT.

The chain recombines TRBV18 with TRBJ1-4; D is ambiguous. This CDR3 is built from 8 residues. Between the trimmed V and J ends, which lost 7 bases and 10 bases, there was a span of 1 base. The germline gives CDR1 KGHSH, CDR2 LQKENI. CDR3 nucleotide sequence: TGTGCCAGCTTAAAACTGTTTTTT. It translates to CASLKLFF. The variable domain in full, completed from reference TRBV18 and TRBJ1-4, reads NAGVMQNPRHLVRRRGQEARLRCSPMKGHSHVYWYRQLPEEGLKFMVYLQKENIIDESGMPKERFSAEFPKEGPSILRIQQVVRGDSAAYFCASLKLFFGSGTQLSVL.

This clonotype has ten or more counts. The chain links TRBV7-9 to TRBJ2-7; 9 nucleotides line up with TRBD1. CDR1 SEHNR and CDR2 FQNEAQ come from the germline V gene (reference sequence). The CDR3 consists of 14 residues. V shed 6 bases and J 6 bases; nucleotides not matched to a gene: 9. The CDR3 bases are TGTGCCAGCAGGCCCGGGACAGGGTCAGCCGAGCAGTACTTC. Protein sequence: CASRPGTGSAEQYF.

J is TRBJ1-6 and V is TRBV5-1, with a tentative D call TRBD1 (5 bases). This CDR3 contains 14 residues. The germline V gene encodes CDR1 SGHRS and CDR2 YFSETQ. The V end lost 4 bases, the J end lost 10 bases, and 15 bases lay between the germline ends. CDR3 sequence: CASSGGGVPSPLHF. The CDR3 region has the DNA TGCGCCAGCAGCGGTGGGGGGGTTCCCTCACCCCTCCACTTT.

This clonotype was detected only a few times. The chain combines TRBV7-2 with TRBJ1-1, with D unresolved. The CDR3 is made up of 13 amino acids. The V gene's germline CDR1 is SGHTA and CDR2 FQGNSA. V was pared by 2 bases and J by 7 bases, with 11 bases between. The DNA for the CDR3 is TGTGCCAGCAGCTTAAAAGGTGGAATTGAAGCTTTCTTT. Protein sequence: CASSLKGGIEAFF.

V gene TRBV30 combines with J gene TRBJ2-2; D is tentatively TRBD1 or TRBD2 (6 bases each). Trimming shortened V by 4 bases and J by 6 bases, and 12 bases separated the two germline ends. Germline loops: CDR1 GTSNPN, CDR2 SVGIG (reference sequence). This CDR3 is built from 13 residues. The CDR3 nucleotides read TGTGCCTGGACCCGAGGGGGGCCCGGGGAGCTGTTTTTT. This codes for CAWTRGGPGELFF.

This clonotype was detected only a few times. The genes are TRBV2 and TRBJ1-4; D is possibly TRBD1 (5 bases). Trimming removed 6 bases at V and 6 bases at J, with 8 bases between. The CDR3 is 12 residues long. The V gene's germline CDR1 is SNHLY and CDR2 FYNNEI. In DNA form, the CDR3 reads TGTGCCAGCAGGGGGGAATATGAAAAACTGTTTTTT. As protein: CASRGEYEKLFF.

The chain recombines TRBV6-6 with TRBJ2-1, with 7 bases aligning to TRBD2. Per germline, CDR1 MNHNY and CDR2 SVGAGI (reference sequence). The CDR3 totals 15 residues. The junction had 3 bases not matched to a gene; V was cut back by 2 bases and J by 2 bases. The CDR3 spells CASSYAAGAYNEQFF. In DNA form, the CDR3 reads TGTGCCAGCAGTTACGCGGCGGGGGCCTACAATGAGCAGTTCTTC.

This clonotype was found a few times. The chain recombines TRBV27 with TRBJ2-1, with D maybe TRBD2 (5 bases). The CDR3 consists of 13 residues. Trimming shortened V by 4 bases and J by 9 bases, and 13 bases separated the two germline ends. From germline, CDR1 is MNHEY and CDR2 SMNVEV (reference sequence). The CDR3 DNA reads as TGTGCCAGCAGTTCAAGGACTGACACTGAGCAGTTCTTC. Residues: CASSSRTDTEQFF.

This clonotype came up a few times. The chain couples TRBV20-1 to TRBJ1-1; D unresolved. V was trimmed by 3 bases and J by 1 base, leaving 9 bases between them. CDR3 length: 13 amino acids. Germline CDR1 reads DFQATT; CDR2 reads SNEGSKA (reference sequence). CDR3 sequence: CSASNWGNTEAFF. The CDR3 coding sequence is TGCAGTGCTAGTAATTGGGGGAACACTGAAGCTTTCTTT.

CDR3 residues: CASSPSSPIYGYTF. The CDR3 region has the DNA TGTGCCAGCAGTCCTTCTTCCCCGATCTATGGCTACACCTTC. The chain couples TRBV7-8 to TRBJ1-2, with D unresolved. CDR1 is SGHVS and CDR2 is FQNEAQ in the germline V gene. V was trimmed by 6 bases and J by 4 bases, leaving 15 bases between them. The length of the CDR3 is 14 residues.

CDR3 bases: TGCGCCAGCAGCCAAGAAACACAGGCGTTCTCACCCCTCCACTTT. It is translated as CASSQETQAFSPLHF. V usage is TRBV4-1 and J usage is TRBJ1-6; possible D gene TRBD1, 5 bases. Germline assignment: CDR1 MGHRA and CDR2 YSYEKL. The germline V and J ends were trimmed by 0 bases and 10 bases, with 13 bases remaining between them. The CDR3 spans 15 residues.

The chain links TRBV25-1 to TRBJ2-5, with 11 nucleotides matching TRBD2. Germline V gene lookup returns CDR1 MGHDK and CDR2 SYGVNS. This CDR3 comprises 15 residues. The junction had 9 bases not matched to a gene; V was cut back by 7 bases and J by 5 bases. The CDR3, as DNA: TGTGCCAGCATACCTAGCGGGGGGCCCCAGGAGACCCAGTACTTC. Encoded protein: CASIPSGGPQETQYF.

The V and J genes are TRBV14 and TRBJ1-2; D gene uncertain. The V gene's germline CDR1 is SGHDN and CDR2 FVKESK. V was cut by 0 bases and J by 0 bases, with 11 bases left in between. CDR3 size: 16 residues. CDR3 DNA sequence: TGTGCCAGCAGCCAAGATGATAGCCTTCCTAACTATGGCTACACCTTC. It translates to CASSQDDSLPNYGYTF.

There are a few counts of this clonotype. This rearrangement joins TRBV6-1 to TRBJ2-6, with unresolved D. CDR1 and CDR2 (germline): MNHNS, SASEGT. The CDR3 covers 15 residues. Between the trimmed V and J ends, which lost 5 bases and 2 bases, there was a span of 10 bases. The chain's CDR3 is CASSPYSTGANVLTF. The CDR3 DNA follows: TGTGCCAGCAGTCCCTATTCTACTGGGGCCAACGTCCTGACTTTC.

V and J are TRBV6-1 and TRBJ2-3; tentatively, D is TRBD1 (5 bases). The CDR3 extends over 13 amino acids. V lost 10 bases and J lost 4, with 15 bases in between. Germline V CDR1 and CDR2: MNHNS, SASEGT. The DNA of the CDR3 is TGTGCCACCTTGGACACCCTCCCAGATACGCAGTATTTT. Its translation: CATLDTLPDTQYF.

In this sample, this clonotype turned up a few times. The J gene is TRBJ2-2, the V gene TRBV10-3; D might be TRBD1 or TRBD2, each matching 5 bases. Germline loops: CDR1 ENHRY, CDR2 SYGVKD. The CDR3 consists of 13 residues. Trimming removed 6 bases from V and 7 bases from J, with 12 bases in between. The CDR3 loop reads CAISEGQDGELFF. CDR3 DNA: TGTGCCATCAGCGAGGGGCAGGACGGGGAGCTGTTTTTT.

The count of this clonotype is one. CDR3 nucleotide sequence: TGTGCCAGCAGCCAATTGACCCGCACAGATACGCAGTATTTT. This sequence encodes CASSQLTRTDTQYF. The chain is built from TRBV14 and TRBJ2-3, with D unresolved. Trimming shortened V by 2 bases and J by 1 base, and 7 bases separated the two germline ends. Germline CDR1 is SGHDN and CDR2 is FVKESK. The CDR3 spans 14 residues. Combining the CDR3 with reference TRBV14 and TRBJ2-3 gives the whole variable domain EAGVTQFPSHSVIEKGQTVTLRCDPISGHDNLYWYRRVMGKEIKFLLHFVKESKQDESGMPNNRFLAERTGGTYSTLKVQPAELEDSGVYFCASSQLTRTDTQYFGPGTRLTVL.

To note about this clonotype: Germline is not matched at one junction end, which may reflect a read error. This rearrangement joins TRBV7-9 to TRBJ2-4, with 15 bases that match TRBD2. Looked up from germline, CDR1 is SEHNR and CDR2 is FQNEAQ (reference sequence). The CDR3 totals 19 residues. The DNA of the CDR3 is TGTGCCAGCAGCTTTGGACTAGCGGGAGGGTGGACGGTCAAAACCATTCAGTACTTC. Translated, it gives CASSFGLAGGWTVKTIQYF. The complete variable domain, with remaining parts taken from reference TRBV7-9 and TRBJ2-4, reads DTGVSQNPRHKITKRGQNVTFRCDPISEHNRLYWYRQTLGQGPEFLTYFQNEAQLEKSRLLSDRFSAERPKGSFSTLEIQRTEQGDSAMYLCASSFGLAGGWTVKTIQYFGAGTRLSVL.

The CDR3 coding sequence is TGTGCCAGCAGCTTATGGGGGGGTAATCAGCCCCAGCATTTT. It is translated as CASSLWGGNQPQHF. V gene TRBV11-2 combines with J gene TRBJ1-5; maybe TRBD1 (5 bases). Germline CDR1 and CDR2: SGHAT and FQNNGV. This CDR3 is built from 14 residues. V dropped 2 bases and J dropped 4 bases, with 9 bases sitting between them.

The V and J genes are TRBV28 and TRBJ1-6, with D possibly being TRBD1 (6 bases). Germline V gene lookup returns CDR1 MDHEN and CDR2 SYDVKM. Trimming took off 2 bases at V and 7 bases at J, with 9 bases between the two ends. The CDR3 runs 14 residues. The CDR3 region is CASSLDRSNSPLHF. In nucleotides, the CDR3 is TGTGCCAGCAGTTTAGACAGGTCCAATTCACCCCTCCACTTT.

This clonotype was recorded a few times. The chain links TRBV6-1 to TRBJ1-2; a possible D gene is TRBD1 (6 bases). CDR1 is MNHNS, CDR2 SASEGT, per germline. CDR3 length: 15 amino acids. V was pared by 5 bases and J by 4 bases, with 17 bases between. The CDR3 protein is CASSSLMDRLYGYTF. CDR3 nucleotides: TGTGCCAGCAGTTCCCTGATGGACAGACTCTATGGCTACACCTTC.